Each of the 21 T cell receptor beta chains below was sequenced from the same sample in a study of T cell repertoires in aging, cancer and after chemotherapy. TRB rearrangements spanning V, D and J were amplified using mixed TRB-A/B primers. TCRdb re-derived calls from the multiplex PCR reads in MiXCR, one entry per CDR3 protein. The table records around 1,800 distinct CDR3 sequences, roughly 23% of them present only once. Peripheral blood genomic DNA, not sorted cells or RNA, was the template. Sequenced sample: blood. These TCRs come from a human donor with a blood cancer.

This clonotype came up a few times. The chain uses TRBV12-3 or TRBV12-4 and TRBJ1-5, with D hard to call. With 4 bases removed from V and 3 bases from J, the gap between germline ends came to 7 bases. CDR3 length: 13 residues. The CDR3 DNA sequence: TGTGCCAGCAGTTGGGCCTTCAATCAGCCCCAGCATTTT. Encoded protein: CASSWAFNQPQHF.

The V and J genes are TRBV10-2 and TRBJ2-5; 10 bases line up with TRBD1. The germline V gene encodes CDR1 WSHSY and CDR2 SAAADI. Germline trimming cut 8 bases from V and 2 bases from J; bases unmatched to any gene: 2. CDR3 length: 13 residues. CDR3 protein: CASSGQGQETQYF. The CDR3, as DNA: TGCGCCAGCTCGGGACAGGGGCAAGAGACCCAGTACTTC.

This clonotype was counted only a few times. This chain joins TRBV4-2 and TRBJ2-7, with 8 bases aligning to TRBD2. Germline CDR1 and CDR2: LGHNA and YNFKEQ. The CDR3 sequence is 13 residues long. V shed 3 bases and J 5 bases; nucleotides not matched to a gene: 3. This chain's CDR3 is CASSQGLVNEQYF. CDR3 nucleotide sequence: TGTGCCAGCAGCCAGGGACTAGTCAACGAGCAGTACTTC.

The V call is TRBV20-1, the J call TRBJ1-1; a weak D match, TRBD1 (5 bases). CDR1 is DFQATT and CDR2 is SNEGSKA in the germline V gene (reference sequence). This CDR3 spans 13 amino acids. V gave up 0 bases and J gave up 6 bases, with 11 bases separating them. The CDR3 bases are TGCAGTGCTAGAGAGGGGGAGGTCGCTGAAGCTTTCTTT. The encoded protein is CSAREGEVAEAFF.

This clonotype showed up just a few times. The chain joins TRBV28 to TRBJ2-7; TRBD2 aligns across 13 bases. This CDR3 spans 15 amino acids. V dropped 6 bases and J dropped 0; count of bases not matched to a gene: 2. Per the germline V gene, CDR1 is MDHEN and CDR2 is SYDVKM. The DNA of the CDR3 is TGTGCCAGCAGGGGGACTAGCGGGGACTCCTACGAGCAGTACTTC. It translates to CASRGTSGDSYEQYF. Supplemented by reference TRBV28 and TRBJ2-7, the full variable domain reads DVKVTQSSRYLVKRTGEKVFLECVQDMDHENMFWYRQDPGLGLRLIYFSYDVKMKEKGDIPEGYSVSREKKERFSLILESASTNQTSMYLCASRGTSGDSYEQYFGPGTRLTVT.

This clonotype was observed a handful of times. This sequence joins TRBV11-2 and TRBJ2-3; 8 bases align to TRBD2. V shed 3 bases, J shed 6 bases, and the junction held 8 bases outside the gene matches. The CDR3 sequence is 15 residues long. Germline loops: CDR1 SGHAT, CDR2 FQNNGV. The CDR3 DNA follows: TGTGCCAGCAGCTTTATGGCGGGAGGAAGCGATACGCAGTATTTT. Amino acids: CASSFMAGGSDTQYF.

Relative to its sample, this clonotype is medium-sized. This chain links TRBV6-6 with TRBJ2-2, with D unresolved. There are 13 residues in the CDR3. The germline CDR1 and CDR2 sequences are MNHNY and SVGAGI (reference sequence). Deletions cut 2 bases from V and 3 bases from J, with 4 bases between. As DNA, the CDR3 is TGTGCCAGCAGTTACGTGGACACCGGGGAGCTGTTTTTT. Amino acid sequence: CASSYVDTGELFF.

The gene calls are TRBV10-1 and TRBJ2-7, with D unresolved. V gave up 1 base and J gave up 0 bases, with 1 base separating them. This CDR3 comprises 12 residues. CDR1 is WNHNN and CDR2 is SYGVQD in the germline V gene (reference sequence). CDR3 protein: CASSEYSYEQYF. The CDR3 DNA follows: TGCGCCAGCAGTGAGTACTCCTACGAGCAGTACTTC.

By sample share, this clonotype is medium-sized. V and J are TRBV4-2 and TRBJ2-7; no clear D. CDR3 size: 12 residues. The germline V gene has CDR1 LGHNA and CDR2 YNFKEQ. V was shortened by 0 bases and J by 4 bases, with 4 bases between the two germline ends. CDR3 DNA: TGTGCCAGCAGCCAAGATCAATACGAGCAGTACTTC. Its translation: CASSQDQYEQYF.

Judged by abundance, this clonotype is medium-sized. The V and J genes are TRBV6-1 and TRBJ1-1; D ambiguous. The ends were cut back, 1 base at V and 0 bases at J, with 9 bases in the middle. Germline CDR1 reads MNHNS; CDR2 reads SASEGT. CDR3 length: 15 residues. CDR3 region: CASSEEGLVNTEAFF. The CDR3, as DNA: TGTGCCAGCAGTGAAGAAGGGCTAGTGAACACTGAAGCTTTCTTT.

By its share, this clonotype is medium-sized. The chain is built from TRBV12-3 or TRBV12-4 and TRBJ1-2; TRBD1 matches 7 bases. The CDR3 is 14 residues long. V lost 6 bases and J lost 1; bases outside the gene matches: 5. This chain's CDR3 is CASSPGTDNYGYTF. The CDR3 nucleotides are TGTGCCAGCAGCCCTGGGACAGATAACTATGGCTACACCTTC.

The table lists this clonotype with a few counts. V gene TRBV11-2 combines with J gene TRBJ2-3; TRBD1 is a possible D gene (5 bases). V shed 5 bases and J shed 2 bases, with 11 bases lying between them. The CDR3 is 14 residues long. Germline V gene data show CDR1 as SGHAT and CDR2 as FQNNGV. The CDR3 nucleotides read TGTGCCAGCAGCAAAGGGGCCTTCACAGATACGCAGTATTTT. Residues: CASSKGAFTDTQYF.

With regard to this clonotype: Being one base from a much bigger clone, this may be a read error. The chain carries TRBV5-1 and TRBJ1-2; 9 bases are a match to TRBD1. The CDR3 is 15 residues long. CDR1 and CDR2 (germline): SGHRS, YFSETQ. The CDR3, as DNA: TGCGTCAGCAGCAGCGGACAGGGGTATAACTATGGCTACACCTTC. Translation gives CVSSSGQGYNYGYTF.

By its share, this clonotype is large. The chain combines TRBV6-5 with TRBJ2-1; the D gene is possibly TRBD2 (7 bases). The CDR3 sequence is 12 residues long. The ends were cut back, 8 bases at V and 7 bases at J, with 12 bases in the middle. In germline, CDR1 is MNHEY, CDR2 SVGAGI. The CDR3 loop is CASGGGLNEQFF. CDR3 DNA: TGTGCCAGCGGGGGGGGCTTGAATGAGCAGTTCTTC.

This clonotype showed up just a few times. The gene calls are TRBV5-1 and TRBJ2-1, with D perhaps TRBD1 (5 bases). In germline, CDR1 is SGHRS, CDR2 YFSETQ. The CDR3 loop spans 15 amino acids. Trimming shortened V by 0 bases and J by 2 bases, and 9 bases separated the two germline ends. CDR3 coding DNA: TGCGCCAGCAGCTTGGAAGGGGAACCCTACAATGAGCAGTTCTTC. Protein sequence: CASSLEGEPYNEQFF.

By sample fraction, this clonotype is large. This rearrangement joins TRBV15 to TRBJ1-1; 10 bases align to TRBD1. Trimming cost V 2 bases and J 3 bases; bases outside gene matches: 6. Germline V lookup: CDR1 LNHNV, CDR2 YYDKDF (reference sequence). CDR3 size: 16 residues. The CDR3 DNA sequence: TGTGCCACCAGCAGACCCCGGACAGGGGGGGACACTGAAGCTTTCTTT. Its protein product is CATSRPRTGGDTEAFF.

This clonotype is labeled as medium-sized. The chain is built from TRBV18 and TRBJ2-7; tentatively, D is TRBD2 (5 bases). Germline CDR1 reads KGHSH; CDR2 reads LQKENI. The CDR3 contains 15 residues. V lost 3 bases, J lost 4 bases, and 16 bases lay in between. CDR3 sequence reads: CASSPGSEANYEQYF. Here the CDR3 DNA reads TGTGCCAGCTCACCGGGCTCGGAGGCGAATTACGAGCAGTACTTC. Full variable domain (missing parts from reference TRBV18 and TRBJ2-7): NAGVMQNPRHLVRRRGQEARLRCSPMKGHSHVYWYRQLPEEGLKFMVYLQKENIIDESGMPKERFSAEFPKEGPSILRIQQVVRGDSAAYFCASSPGSEANYEQYFGPGTRLTVT.

The chain links TRBV5-1 to TRBJ2-7; 10 bases fit TRBD2. CDR1 SGHRS and CDR2 YFSETQ come from the germline V gene. The V gene end was trimmed by 0 bases and the J gene end by 3 bases; junction bases not matched to a gene: 6. CDR3 length: 16 amino acids. CDR3 loop: CASSLGTSGENYEQYF. The CDR3 region has the DNA TGCGCCAGCAGCTTGGGGACTAGCGGAGAGAACTACGAGCAGTACTTC. The complete variable domain, with remaining parts taken from reference TRBV5-1 and TRBJ2-7, reads KAGVTQTPRYLIKTRGQQVTLSCSPISGHRSVSWYQQTPGQGLQFLFEYFSETQRNKGNFPGRFSGRQFSNSRSEMNVSTLELGDSALYLCASSLGTSGENYEQYFGPGTRLTVT.

In this sample, this clonotype is medium-sized (0.01 to 0.1%). The rearrangement links TRBV19 to TRBJ1-5; D is perhaps TRBD1 (6 bases). The CDR3 is 16 amino acids. The V and J ends lost 7 bases and 7 bases respectively, with 23 bases between them. The germline V gene encodes CDR1 LNHDA and CDR2 SQIVND (reference sequence). This CDR3 is CASTQLPHREDQPQHF. CDR3 nucleotide sequence: TGTGCCAGTACGCAGCTACCTCACAGGGAGGACCAGCCCCAGCATTTT.

This clonotype rates as large (0.1 to 1%). V gene TRBV19 combines with J gene TRBJ2-2; D call uncertain. V was pared by 6 bases and J by 5 bases, with 10 bases between. Germline V gene data show CDR1 as LNHDA and CDR2 as SQIVND (reference sequence). The CDR3 spans 13 residues. The CDR3 here is CASSPARTGELFF. The CDR3 DNA reads TGTGCCAGTAGCCCGGCTAGGACCGGGGAGCTGTTTTTT.

This clonotype is medium-sized by share. This chain joins TRBV27 and TRBJ2-1; 9 bases agree with TRBD1. The CDR3 is 13 amino acids. Germline CDR1 reads MNHEY; CDR2 reads SMNVEV (reference sequence). J gave up 5 bases and V 10 bases, and 6 bases lay outside the gene matches. In nucleotides, the CDR3 is TGTGCCACCCGACAGGGGGGGCACAATGAGCAGTTCTTC. Encoded protein: CATRQGGHNEQFF.